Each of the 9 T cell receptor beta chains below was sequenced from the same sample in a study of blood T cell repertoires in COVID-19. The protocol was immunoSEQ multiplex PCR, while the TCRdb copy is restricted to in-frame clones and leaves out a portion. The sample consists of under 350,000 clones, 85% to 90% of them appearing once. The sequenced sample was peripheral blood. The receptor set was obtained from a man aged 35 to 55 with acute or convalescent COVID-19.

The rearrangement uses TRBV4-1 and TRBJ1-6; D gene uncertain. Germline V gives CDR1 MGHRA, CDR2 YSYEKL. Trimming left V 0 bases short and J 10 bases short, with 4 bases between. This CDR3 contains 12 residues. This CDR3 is CASSQDSSPLHF. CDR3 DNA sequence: TGCGCCAGCAGCCAAGATAGCTCACCCCTCCACTTT.

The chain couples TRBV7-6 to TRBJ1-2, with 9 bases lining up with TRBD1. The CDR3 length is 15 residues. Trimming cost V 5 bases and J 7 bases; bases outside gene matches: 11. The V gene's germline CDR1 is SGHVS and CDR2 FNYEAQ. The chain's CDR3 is CASSLTPGQGRGYTF. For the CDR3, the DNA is TGTGCCAGCAGCCTTACACCGGGACAGGGACGTGGCTACACCTTC.

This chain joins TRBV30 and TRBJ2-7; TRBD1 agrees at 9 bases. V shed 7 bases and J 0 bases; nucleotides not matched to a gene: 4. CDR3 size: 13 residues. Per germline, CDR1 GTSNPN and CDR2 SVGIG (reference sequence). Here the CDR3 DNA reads TGTGCCTTGTGGGACAGGGTCTCCTACGAGCAGTACTTC. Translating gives CALWDRVSYEQYF.

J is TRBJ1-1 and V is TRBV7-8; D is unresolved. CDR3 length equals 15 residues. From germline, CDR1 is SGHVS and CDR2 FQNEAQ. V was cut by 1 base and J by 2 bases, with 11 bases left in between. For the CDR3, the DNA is TGTGCCAGCAGCTTAGGTCAGTTAATTAACACTGAAGCTTTCTTT. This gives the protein CASSLGQLINTEAFF.

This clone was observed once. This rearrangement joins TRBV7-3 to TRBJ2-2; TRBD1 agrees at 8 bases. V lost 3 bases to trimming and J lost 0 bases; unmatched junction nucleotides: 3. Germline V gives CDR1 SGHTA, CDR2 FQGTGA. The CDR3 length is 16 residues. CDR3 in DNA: TGTGCCAGCAGCTTCCTGGACAGGGCGAACACCGGGGAGCTGTTTTTT. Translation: CASSFLDRANTGELFF.

The chain's CDR3 is CASRQSGNTIYF. CDR3 in DNA: TGTGCCAGCAGACAATCTGGAAACACCATATATTTT. The gene calls are TRBV2 and TRBJ1-3; D remains ambiguous. This CDR3 spans 12 amino acids. V lost 6 bases to trimming and J lost 1 base, with 4 bases between them. Germline V lookup: CDR1 SNHLY, CDR2 FYNNEI.

CDR3 loop: CASSIQEGQQYF. The CDR3 region has the DNA TGTGCCAGTAGTATCCAGGAGGGTCAGCAGTACTTC. The chain carries TRBV19 and TRBJ2-7; TRBD2 is a possible D gene (6 bases). The germline V and J ends were trimmed by 3 bases and 8 bases, with 11 bases remaining between them. The CDR3 contains 12 residues. Germline CDR1 LNHDA, CDR2 SQIVND (reference sequence).

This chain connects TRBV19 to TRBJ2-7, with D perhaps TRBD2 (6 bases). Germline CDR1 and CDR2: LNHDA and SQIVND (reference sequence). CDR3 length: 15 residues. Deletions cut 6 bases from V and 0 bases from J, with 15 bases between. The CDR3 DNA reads TGTGCCAGTAGCCCCTGGGGGGTTCCCTCCTACGAGCAGTACTTC. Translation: CASSPWGVPSYEQYF.

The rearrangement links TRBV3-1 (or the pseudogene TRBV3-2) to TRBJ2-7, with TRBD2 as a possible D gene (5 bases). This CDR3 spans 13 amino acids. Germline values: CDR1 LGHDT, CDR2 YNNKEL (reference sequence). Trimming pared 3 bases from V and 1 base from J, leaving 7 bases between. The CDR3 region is CASSHAGSYEQYF. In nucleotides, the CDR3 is TGTGCCAGCAGCCACGCGGGTTCCTACGAGCAGTACTTC.